The entry below gives a single T cell receptor beta chain sequence along with its context. This record comes from a study of identical twins. A single record per CDR3 protein comes from TCRdb applying MiXCR to the 5' RACE reads. The profile shows around 530,000 distinct CDR3 sequences, nearly 15% of them singletons. V dropped 6 bases and J dropped 5 bases, with 8 bases sitting between them. Germline-derived CDR1 and CDR2 are DFQATT and SNEGSKA (reference sequence). The CDR3 has 11 amino acids. This sample also appeared in a second study, on yellow fever vaccine responses in identical twins. This second study notes: Each twin's T cell response to the vaccine was reported to look partly convergent and partly personalized.

The clonotype comes from a woman aged 18-35 years in good health. The chain has TRBV20-1 and TRBJ2-1; D remains unclear. The sequenced sample consisted of CD4+ T cells sorted from blood. The CDR3 sequence is CSAPRNNEQFF. The CDR3 DNA is TGCAGTGCACCCCGCAACAATGAGCAGTTCTTC.